This TCR beta chain was captured by sequencing in a study of blood T cells in healthy people across ages (dated by TCRdb to the mid-2010s). Context from the whole study: In model experiments, roughly one uniquely barcoded TCR beta cDNA molecule per two T cells was captured by template switching. The study analyzed two additional independent replicas of 1 million unique cDNA reads from the same blood draw for two donors, one aged 18 to 29 and one aged 80 or older. To avoid experimental bias, donors of different ages were randomly spread across the sequencing lanes. Age-related changes in TCR beta repertoire diversity were measured in the study by deep sequencing normalized with unique cDNA molecular identifiers. The donors were split into four age groups: young (average 16 years), middle-aged (around 40), aged (about 56) and long-lived (over 80). Broader findings and caveats from the paper: Observed TCR beta diversity per million T cells fell roughly linearly with age, and a significant reduction was already apparent by age about 36. Bulk unsorted PBMC profiling prevented conclusive comparison of naive and antigen-experienced compartments. Compared with the aged group, more naive CD4+ T cells, fewer expanded clones and increased TCR diversity were shown by the long-lived group, suggesting age selection. Observed TCR beta diversity correlated strongly with the percentage of naive T cells measured by flow cytometry. Estimates of total diversity from one million sequenced T cells were regarded as lower bounds and underestimates. The CMV infection status of donors was not known, potentially confounding age-related changes in expanded clonotypes.

This clonotype was observed a few times. Its antigen remains undetermined. Base qualities are missing; no much larger clone stands one base away. V is cut by 1 base and J by 5 bases, and the space between the germline ends is 17 bases. The germline V gene (reference sequence) specifies SEHNR as CDR1 and FQNEAQ as CDR2. The CDR3 has 16 amino acids, counting the end cysteine and phenylalanine. Left in the record is the CDR3 DNA by itself, 48 bases read in frame from the first base. Libraries were prepared through 5' RACE. A second PCR of roughly 7 to 12 cycles was run with a J-beta primer mix and a sample-barcoded 5' primer. Each TCR beta cDNA molecule received a unique molecular identifier from a template-switch 5' adaptor carrying 12 random nucleotides. At least 2.5 million CDR3-containing paired-end reads were obtained from each sample. First-strand cDNA was synthesized from all RNA with the Mint cDNA synthesis kit, primed by a TRBC-specific oligonucleotide. Following uracil-DNA glycosylase treatment, all cDNA underwent a first 18-cycle PCR with the universal primers M1SS and BC2_uni_R. The source study handled its data this way. For normalization, 1 million high-quality reads were randomly selected from each sample, with every read carrying a distinct molecular identifier. Reads with shared molecular identifiers were discarded instead of being binned into consensus sequences. MiTCR, with a Q25 quality threshold and the strictest error-elimination algorithm, was used for CDR3 identification, clonotype clustering and error correction. Lower-bound total TCR beta diversity was estimated with a nonparametric unseen species model using Euler transformation. Using fastp at Q25 and MiXCR, TCRdb reprocessed the public reads and kept productive beta chains. One record per CDR3 amino acid sequence lists the most common genes and DNA. These V and J calls are TCRdb output, not the study's own analysis. In all, the sample holds 1,800,000 or so distinct CDR3 sequences, and about two fifths of those were seen once. The ten largest account for roughly 23% of the sample.

The 39 donors, aged about 6 to 100 years, were systemically healthy Caucasian individuals from Russia. About 10 milliliters of peripheral blood were collected from each donor into EDTA-treated Vacutainer tubes. Ficoll-Paque density-gradient centrifugation was used to isolate PBMCs, with at least 6.5 million obtained per sample. Trizol reagent was used to extract total RNA from PBMCs, with at least 5.5 micrograms per sample. For every donor, an aliquot of PBMCs went through flow cytometry to measure the percentages of naive CD45RAhigh/CD27high T cells. This TCR derives from a human donor in good health. In this chain, TRBV7-9 is recombined with TRBJ2-5; the D gene cannot be named for sure. Sequenced sample: blood. The DNA sequence is as follows: TGTGCCAGCAGCTTAGGGACGGTCGTCTCTGGGGAGACCCAGTACTTC. Its translation reads: CASSLGTVVSGETQYF.